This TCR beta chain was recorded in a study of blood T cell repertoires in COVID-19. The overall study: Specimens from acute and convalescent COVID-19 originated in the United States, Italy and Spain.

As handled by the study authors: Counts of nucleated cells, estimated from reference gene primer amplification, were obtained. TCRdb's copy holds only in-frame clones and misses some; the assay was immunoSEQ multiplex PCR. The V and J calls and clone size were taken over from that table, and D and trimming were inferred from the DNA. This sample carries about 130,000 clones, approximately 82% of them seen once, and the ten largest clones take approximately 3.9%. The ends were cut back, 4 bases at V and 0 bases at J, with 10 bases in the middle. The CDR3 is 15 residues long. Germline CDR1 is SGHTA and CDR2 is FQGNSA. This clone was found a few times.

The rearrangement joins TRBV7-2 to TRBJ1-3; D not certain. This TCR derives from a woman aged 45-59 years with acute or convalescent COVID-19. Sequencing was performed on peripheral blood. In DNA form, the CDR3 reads TGTGCCAGCAGCTCCAACTACTTCTCTGGAAACACCATATATTTT. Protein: CASSSNYFSGNTIYF.